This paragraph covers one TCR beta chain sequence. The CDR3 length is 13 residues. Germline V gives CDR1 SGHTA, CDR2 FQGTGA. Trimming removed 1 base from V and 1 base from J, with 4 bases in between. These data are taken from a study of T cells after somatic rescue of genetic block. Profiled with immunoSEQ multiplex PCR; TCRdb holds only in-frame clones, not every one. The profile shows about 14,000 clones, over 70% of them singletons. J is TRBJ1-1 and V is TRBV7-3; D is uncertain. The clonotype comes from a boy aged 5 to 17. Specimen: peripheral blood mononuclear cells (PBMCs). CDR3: CASSLNQNTEAFF. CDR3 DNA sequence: TGTGCCAGCAGCTTAAATCAGAACACTGAAGCTTTCTTT.